The 19 T cell receptor beta chains in this list originate from one sample, sequenced in a study of blood T cell repertoires in COVID-19. Assay used: immunoSEQ multiplex PCR; TCRdb lists only in-frame clones, some missing. Of around 140,000 clones in the sample, roughly 84% were seen once. The sequencing input was peripheral blood. Source of these receptors: a woman over 75 with acute or convalescent COVID-19.

The chain employs TRBV19 and TRBJ2-3; 7 bases fit TRBD1. The V segment lost 1 base and the J segment 8 bases; nucleotides outside the gene matches: 9. The CDR3 spans 15 residues. Germline V gene data show CDR1 as LNHDA and CDR2 as SQIVND (reference sequence). The CDR3 loop is CASSIGDSPFGTQYF. In DNA form, the CDR3 reads TGTGCCAGTAGTATAGGGGACAGCCCATTCGGTACGCAGTATTTT.

The chain joins TRBV7-2 to TRBJ1-6; TRBD1 agrees at 12 bases. Trimming took 4 bases from V and 9 from J; bases not matched to a gene: 13. This CDR3 region has 18 residues. CDR1 and CDR2 (germline): SGHTA, FQGNSA. The CDR3 here is CASSSKITGTGGGSPLHF. The DNA for the CDR3 is TGTGCCAGCAGCTCCAAAATTACCGGGACAGGGGGCGGTTCACCCCTCCACTTT. Full variable domain (remainder filled in from reference TRBV7-2 and TRBJ1-6): GAGVSQSPSNKVTEKGKDVELRCDPISGHTALYWYRQSLGQGLEFLIYFQGNSAPDKSGLPSDRFSAERTGGSVSTLTIQRTQQEDSAVYLCASSSKITGTGGGSPLHFGNGTRLTVT.

This clone was seen a single time. V is TRBV20-1 and J is TRBJ2-7, with 7 bases fitting TRBD2. The germline gives CDR1 DFQATT, CDR2 SNEGSKA (reference sequence). The CDR3 is 15 residues long. Losses at the gene ends were 3 bases for V and 3 bases for J; bases not matched to a gene: 11. CDR3 nucleotides: TGCAGTGCTAGTGCTTGGGGGGGAGGAGTCTACGAGCAGTACTTC. Its protein product is CSASAWGGGVYEQYF.

CDR3 in amino acids: CASSGRRGADTQYF. CDR3 nucleotide sequence: TGTGCCAGCAGTGGGCGTCGTGGGGCCGATACGCAGTATTTT. The V and J genes are TRBV2 and TRBJ2-3; TRBD1 is a possible D gene (5 bases). Germline V CDR1 and CDR2: SNHLY, FYNNEI. The CDR3 totals 14 residues. V lost 4 bases and J 6 bases, leaving 14 bases between the germline ends.

V and J are TRBV14 and TRBJ2-1, with 16 bases lining up with TRBD2. Trimming cost V 0 bases and J 4 bases; bases outside gene matches: 3. This CDR3 comprises 18 residues. Germline CDR1 SGHDN, CDR2 FVKESK. The CDR3 loop reads CASSQEGLAGGRYNEQFF. Written as DNA, the CDR3 is TGTGCCAGCAGCCAAGAGGGACTAGCGGGGGGGAGATACAATGAGCAGTTCTTC. Combining the CDR3 with reference TRBV14 and TRBJ2-1 gives the whole variable domain EAGVTQFPSHSVIEKGQTVTLRCDPISGHDNLYWYRRVMGKEIKFLLHFVKESKQDESGMPNNRFLAERTGGTYSTLKVQPAELEDSGVYFCASSQEGLAGGRYNEQFFGPGTRLTVL.

This clone was seen only a few times. The V and J genes are TRBV6-5 and TRBJ1-2; D gene unclear. V was trimmed by 2 bases and J by 3 bases, leaving 10 bases between them. Germline V gene data show CDR1 as MNHEY and CDR2 as SVGAGI. The CDR3 has 14 amino acids. The CDR3 DNA reads TGTGCCAGCAGTTACGATGGCAGATACTATGGCTACACCTTC. Amino acids: CASSYDGRYYGYTF.

The chain links TRBV29-1 to TRBJ1-1; 9 bases are a match to TRBD1. The CDR3 is 13 residues long. Germline assignment: CDR1 SQVTM and CDR2 ANQGSEA. V dropped 7 bases and J dropped 4; count of bases not matched to a gene: 7. This chain's CDR3 is CSAGQGMGTEAFF. DNA of the CDR3: TGCAGCGCAGGACAGGGGATGGGCACTGAAGCTTTCTTT.

This rearrangement joins TRBV18 to TRBJ1-2; 8 nucleotides match TRBD1. This CDR3 region has 15 residues. CDR1 is KGHSH and CDR2 is LQKENI in the germline V gene. V shed 4 bases, J shed 6 bases, and the junction held 10 bases outside the gene matches. The CDR3 region is CASSQNAGGADGYTF. The CDR3 bases are TGTGCCAGCTCACAAAACGCAGGGGGCGCCGATGGCTACACCTTC.

This clone was counted a single time. The chain combines TRBV19 with TRBJ2-5; the D is unclear. CDR3 length equals 12 residues. Per germline, CDR1 LNHDA and CDR2 SQIVND (reference sequence). Deletions cut 5 bases from V and 5 bases from J, with 9 bases between. The CDR3 spells CASSGLGETQYF. For the CDR3, the DNA is TGTGCCAGTAGTGGGCTTGGGGAGACCCAGTACTTC. Based on the CDR3 plus reference TRBV19 and TRBJ2-5, the full variable domain is DGGITQSPKYLFRKEGQNVTLSCEQNLNHDAMYWYRQDPGQGLRLIYYSQIVNDFQKGDIAEGYSVSREKKESFPLTVTSAQKNPTAFYLCASSGLGETQYFGPGTRLLVL.

V and J are TRBV5-1 and TRBJ2-3; TRBD2 matches at 7 bases. The V gene's germline CDR1 is SGHRS and CDR2 YFSETQ. This CDR3 comprises 14 residues. J gave up 2 bases and V 4 bases, and 4 bases lay outside the gene matches. CDR3 nucleotides: TGCGCCAGCAGCCTAGGACTAGACACAGATACGCAGTATTTT. Residues: CASSLGLDTDTQYF.

Here the CDR3 DNA reads TGTGCCAGCAGCTTGGCCGGCGGGAGGGCGGGATATGAGCAGTTCTTC. It specifies CASSLAGGRAGYEQFF. The chain couples TRBV5-4 to TRBJ2-1; 9 bases agree with TRBD2. Germline V gives CDR1 SGHNT, CDR2 YYREEE (reference sequence). The V segment lost 0 bases and the J segment 8 bases; nucleotides outside the gene matches: 9. The CDR3 covers 16 residues.

This clone was recorded once. This chain uses TRBV7-2 with TRBJ2-3, with 8 bases fitting TRBD1. There are 13 residues in the CDR3. Germline V gene sequence: CDR1 SGHTA, CDR2 FQGNSA. The ends lost 11 bases at V and 4 bases at J; junction bases unmatched: 8. This chain's CDR3 is CASGRGHSDTQYF. CDR3 bases: TGTGCCTCGGGCAGGGGGCATTCAGATACGCAGTATTTT. Looking up the rest from reference TRBV7-2 and TRBJ2-3 gives the full variable domain: GAGVSQSPSNKVTEKGKDVELRCDPISGHTALYWYRQSLGQGLEFLIYFQGNSAPDKSGLPSDRFSAERTGGSVSTLTIQRTQQEDSAVYLCASGRGHSDTQYFGPGTRLTVL.

The gene calls are TRBV5-4 and TRBJ2-3; 7 bases are shared with TRBD1. Germline V gene data show CDR1 as SGHNT and CDR2 as YYREEE (reference sequence). This CDR3 has 15 residues. Trimming at V came to 5 bases and at J to 5 bases, leaving 11 bases not matched to a gene. CDR3 sequence: CASRRQGVLVDTQYF. The DNA of the CDR3 is TGTGCCAGCAGGAGACAGGGCGTCTTGGTAGATACGCAGTATTTT.

The gene calls are TRBV6-5 and TRBJ1-2; D not resolved. V lost 6 bases and J lost 7, with 18 bases in between. CDR3 size: 14 residues. Germline V gene data show CDR1 as MNHEY and CDR2 as SVGAGI. The CDR3, as DNA: TGTGCCAGCAGGAAGAATCAGGTTACCATTGGCTACACCTTC. Translating gives CASRKNQVTIGYTF.

V is TRBV10-2 and J is TRBJ2-3; D perhaps matches TRBD2 (6 bases). Germline-derived CDR1 and CDR2 are WSHSY and SAAADI. V lost 7 bases, J lost 0 bases, and 17 bases lay in between. The CDR3 totals 16 residues. This CDR3 is CASTGLWEDSTDTQYF. The CDR3 DNA reads TGCGCCAGCACGGGTTTGTGGGAGGATAGCACAGATACGCAGTATTTT.

The rearrangement joins TRBV7-2 to TRBJ2-1; 10 positions agree with TRBD2. The CDR3 is 15 residues long. CDR1 SGHTA and CDR2 FQGNSA come from the germline V gene. With 5 bases clipped from V and 4 bases from J, the junction kept 5 bases outside the gene matches. Here the CDR3 reads CASSKGLASYNEQFF. Written as DNA, the CDR3 is TGTGCCAGCAGCAAGGGACTAGCGTCGTACAATGAGCAGTTCTTC. Full variable domain (rest looked up from reference TRBV7-2 and TRBJ2-1): GAGVSQSPSNKVTEKGKDVELRCDPISGHTALYWYRQSLGQGLEFLIYFQGNSAPDKSGLPSDRFSAERTGGSVSTLTIQRTQQEDSAVYLCASSKGLASYNEQFFGPGTRLTVL.

The chain is built from TRBV23-1 and TRBJ1-1; D is unclear. TRBV23-1 carries the ORF label, with uncertain function. Trimming removed 4 bases at V and 1 base at J, with 13 bases between. The CDR3 is made up of 15 amino acids. As DNA, the CDR3 is TGCGCCAGCAGTCGAGGAAGACTGGCGAACACTGAAGCTTTCTTT. This gives the protein CASSRGRLANTEAFF.

This chain connects TRBV2 to TRBJ2-3, with D possibly TRBD2 on 8 matching bases. V was cut by 4 bases and J by 4 bases, with 15 bases left in between. The CDR3 sequence is 15 residues long. Germline loops: CDR1 SNHLY, CDR2 FYNNEI. CDR3 sequence: CASSVTGGGPDTQYF. The CDR3 DNA is TGTGCCAGCAGTGTAACGGGAGGGGGCCCAGATACGCAGTATTTT.

The CDR3 sequence: CASSLAPGQGGTNYGYTF. Here the CDR3 DNA reads TGTGCCAGCAGCTTGGCTCCGGGACAGGGGGGTACTAACTATGGCTACACCTTC. The gene calls are TRBV7-2 and TRBJ1-2; 11 nucleotides match TRBD1. This CDR3 has 18 residues. Unmatched junction bases numbered 9, after V lost 3 bases and J lost 0 bases. Germline V gives CDR1 SGHTA, CDR2 FQGNSA. Drawing the rest from reference TRBV7-2 and TRBJ1-2, the complete variable domain is GAGVSQSPSNKVTEKGKDVELRCDPISGHTALYWYRQSLGQGLEFLIYFQGNSAPDKSGLPSDRFSAERTGGSVSTLTIQRTQQEDSAVYLCASSLAPGQGGTNYGYTFGSGTRLTVV.